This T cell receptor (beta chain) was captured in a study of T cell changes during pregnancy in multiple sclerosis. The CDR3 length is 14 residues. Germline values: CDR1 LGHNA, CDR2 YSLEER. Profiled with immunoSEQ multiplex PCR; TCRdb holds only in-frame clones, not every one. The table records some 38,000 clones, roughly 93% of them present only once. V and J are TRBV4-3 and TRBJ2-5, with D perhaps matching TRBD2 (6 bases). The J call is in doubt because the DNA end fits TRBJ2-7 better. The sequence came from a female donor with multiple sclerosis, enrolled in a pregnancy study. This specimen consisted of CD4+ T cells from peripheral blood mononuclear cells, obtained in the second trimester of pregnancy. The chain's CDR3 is CASSQARREYEQYF. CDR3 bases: TGCGCCAGCAGCCAAGCTCGGAGGGAATACGAGCAGTACTTC.